The source of this TCR beta chain is a study of T cell changes during pregnancy in multiple sclerosis (dated by TCRdb to the late 2010s). About the study as a whole: In women with multiple sclerosis, the researchers looked at how the T cell repertoire shifted as pregnancy progressed.

From the cysteine through the phenylalanine, the CDR3 covers 15 amino acids. Here the CDR3 DNA is all that survives: 45 bases in frame from base 1. The germline V gene specifies SNHLY as CDR1 and FYNNEI as CDR2. After removal of 3 bases from V and 5 bases from J, the junction retains 3 bases not matched to a gene. Libraries were built with the immunoSEQ multiplex PCR assay. TCRdb holds this immuneACCESS table with in-frame rearrangements only. Some clones are missing; in checked studies, unresolved V genes explain under half, and the rest has no known cause. This sample holds tens of thousands of clones; approximately 88% were observed only once. Together, the top ten hold less than 1.5% of the sample. As regards this clone: Its antigen is currently not known. No base quality values were provided; no much bigger clone lies one nucleotide off.

This chain is built from TRBV2 and TRBJ2-5, with 13 bases aligning to TRBD2. The clonotype originates from a female donor with multiple sclerosis, enrolled in a pregnancy study. The specimen was CD4+ T cells from peripheral blood mononuclear cells, collected before pregnancy. The CDR3 is CASSDGTSGKETQYF. The nucleotides read TGTGCCAGCAGTGACGGGACTAGCGGGAAGGAGACCCAGTACTTC. The CDR3 plus the reference TRBV2 and TRBJ2-5 genes for the other parts give the full variable domain: EPEVTQTPSHQVTQMGQEVILRCVPISNHLYFYWYRQILGQKVEFLVSFYNNEISEKSEIFDDQFSVERPDGSNFTLKIRSTKLEDSAMYFCASSDGTSGKETQYFGPGTRLLVL.